Shown below are 2 T cell receptor beta chains from a single sample sequenced in a study of shared clonotypes between healthy human individuals. Using immunoSEQ multiplex PCR, the repertoire was profiled, and TCRdb retains in-frame clones only, with some absent. This sample carries around 2.5 million clones, approximately 94% of them seen once, and the ten largest clones take approximately 0.37%. Sequenced input: naive CD4+ T cells from PBMCs. Subset reported: CD45RA+ positively selected. These TCRs come from a man aged 18 to 30 in good health. Some clones in this sample may be carry-over from other donors' samples.

The genes are TRBV27 and TRBJ1-1, with TRBD1 matching over 9 bases. The CDR3 is 15 amino acids. V lost 6 bases to trimming and J lost 1 base; unmatched junction nucleotides: 6. Per germline, CDR1 MNHEY and CDR2 SMNVEV (reference sequence). Here the CDR3 DNA reads TGTGCCAGCAGGAGCAGGACAGGGGAGAACACTGAAGCTTTCTTT. Its protein product is CASRSRTGENTEAFF.

This clone came up once. The gene calls are TRBV6-5 and TRBJ1-2; 7 nucleotides line up with TRBD1. This CDR3 spans 15 amino acids. Germline CDR1 is MNHEY and CDR2 is SVGAGI. The trim removed 5 bases at V and 2 bases at J, leaving 8 bases unmatched. DNA of the CDR3: TGTGCCAGCAGTAAACTGGGACAGCTAAACTATGGCTACACCTTC. As protein: CASSKLGQLNYGYTF.